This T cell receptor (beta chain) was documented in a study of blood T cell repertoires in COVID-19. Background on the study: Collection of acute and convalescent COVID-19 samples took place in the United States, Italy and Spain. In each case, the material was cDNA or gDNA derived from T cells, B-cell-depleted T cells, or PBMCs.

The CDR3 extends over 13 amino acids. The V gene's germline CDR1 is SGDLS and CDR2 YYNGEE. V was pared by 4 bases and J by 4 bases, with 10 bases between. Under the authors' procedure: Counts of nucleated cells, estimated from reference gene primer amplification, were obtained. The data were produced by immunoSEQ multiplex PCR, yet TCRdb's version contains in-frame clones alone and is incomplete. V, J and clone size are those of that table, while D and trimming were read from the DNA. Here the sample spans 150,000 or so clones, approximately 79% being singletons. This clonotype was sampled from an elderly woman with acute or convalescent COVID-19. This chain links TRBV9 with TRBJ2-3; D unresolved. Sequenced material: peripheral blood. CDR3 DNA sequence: TGTGCCAGCAGCAACTCCCCTTCAGATACGCAGTATTTT. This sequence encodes CASSNSPSDTQYF.